Listed below are T cell receptor beta chains from one sample, sequenced in a study of shared clonotypes between healthy human individuals. Produced via immunoSEQ multiplex PCR; TCRdb's table is partial and in-frame only. The data contain 2 million to 2.5 million clones, approximately 93% of them seen just once; the ten biggest clones take up under 0.45%. The sample consisted of naive CD4+ T cells from PBMCs. These TCRs come from a man aged 18 to 35 in good health. Some clones in this sample may be carry-over from other donors' samples. Each CDR3 is given with its conserved first and last residue. The order of the fields is CDR3 protein, CDR3 DNA, J gene, CDR3 length, V gene, clone size, D gene. D genes are given only for firm matches. A row's size may be missing; if present it is once, few, many or a size class.

CDR3aa: CASTALDGRTKNIQYF; CDR3nt: TGTGCCAGCACCGCCCTTGACGGGAGAACCAAAAACATTCAGTACTTC; j_gene: TRBJ2-4; len: 16; v_gene: TRBV27; abundance: -; d_gene: -
CDR3aa: CSVETGTLRETQYF; CDR3nt: TGCAGCGTTGAGACAGGGACCCTTAGAGAGACCCAGTACTTC; j_gene: TRBJ2-5; len: 14; v_gene: TRBV29-1; abundance: -; d_gene: TRBD1
CDR3aa: CASSNPRGRETQYF; CDR3nt: TGCGCCAGCAGCAACCCTAGGGGGAGAGAGACCCAGTACTTC; j_gene: TRBJ2-5; len: 14; v_gene: TRBV4-1; abundance: once; d_gene: -
CDR3aa: CASSVAGVGGELFF; CDR3nt: TGCGCCAGCAGCGTAGCGGGAGTTGGCGGGGAGCTGTTTTTT; j_gene: TRBJ2-2; len: 14; v_gene: TRBV5-1; abundance: once; d_gene: TRBD2
CDR3aa: CASSRGADTQYF; CDR3nt: TGTGCCAGTTCCCGGGGAGCAGATACGCAGTATTTT; j_gene: TRBJ2-3; len: 12; v_gene: TRBV27; abundance: -; d_gene: -
CDR3aa: CASSLAWVGYDTGELFF; CDR3nt: TGCGCCAGCAGCTTGGCCTGGGTTGGGTACGACACCGGGGAGCTGTTTTTT; j_gene: TRBJ2-2; len: 17; v_gene: TRBV5-1; abundance: -; d_gene: -
CDR3aa: CASRKNTYEQYF; CDR3nt: TGTGCCAGCAGAAAAAATACGTACGAGCAGTACTTC; j_gene: TRBJ2-7; len: 12; v_gene: TRBV28; abundance: -; d_gene: -
CDR3aa: CASSTRTVYGYTF; CDR3nt: TGTGCCAGTAGTACTCGGACTGTCTATGGCTACACCTTC; j_gene: TRBJ1-2; len: 13; v_gene: TRBV19; abundance: -; d_gene: -
CDR3aa: CASSQTVREQFF; CDR3nt: TGCGCCAGCAGCCAGACAGTCCGGGAGCAGTTCTTC; j_gene: TRBJ2-1; len: 12; v_gene: TRBV10-1; abundance: -; d_gene: -
CDR3aa: CASSFPRTPNGAGNTIYF; CDR3nt: TGTGCCAGCAGCTTCCCACGGACACCCAACGGGGCTGGAAACACCATATATTTT; j_gene: TRBJ1-3; len: 18; v_gene: TRBV7-2; abundance: -; d_gene: -
CDR3aa: CASGSYNEQFF; CDR3nt: TGTGCCAGCGGGTCCTACAATGAGCAGTTCTTC; j_gene: TRBJ2-1; len: 11; v_gene: TRBV5-6; abundance: -; d_gene: -
CDR3aa: CASSRGERKRTDTQYF; CDR3nt: TGCGCCAGCAGTCGGGGCGAGCGGAAGCGCACAGATACGCAGTATTTT; j_gene: TRBJ2-3; len: 16; v_gene: TRBV5-1; abundance: -; d_gene: -
CDR3aa: CASSLGRYSNQPQHF; CDR3nt: TGTGCCAGCAGCTTGGGACGGTATAGCAATCAGCCCCAGCATTTT; j_gene: TRBJ1-5; len: 15; v_gene: TRBV6-5; abundance: -; d_gene: -
CDR3aa: CASSKRTSGSTDTQYF; CDR3nt: TGTGCCAGCAGCAAGAGGACTAGCGGGAGCACAGATACGCAGTATTTT; j_gene: TRBJ2-3; len: 16; v_gene: TRBV7-2; abundance: -; d_gene: TRBD2
CDR3aa: CASSLGPQETQYF; CDR3nt: TGTGCCAGCAGCTTGGGCCCCCAAGAGACCCAGTACTTC; j_gene: TRBJ2-5; len: 13; v_gene: TRBV7-3; abundance: -; d_gene: -
CDR3aa: CASSLPGPSTDTQYF; CDR3nt: TGCGCCAGCAGCTTGCCGGGTCCTAGCACAGATACGCAGTATTTT; j_gene: TRBJ2-3; len: 15; v_gene: TRBV5-1; abundance: -; d_gene: -
CDR3aa: CASSLSGTGPQYF; CDR3nt: TGTGCCAGCAGTTTATCAGGGACAGGGCCGCAGTATTTT; j_gene: TRBJ2-3; len: 13; v_gene: TRBV27; abundance: -; d_gene: TRBD1
CDR3aa: CASSLEGAPIQPQHF; CDR3nt: TGCGCCAGCAGCTTGGAGGGGGCGCCGATTCAGCCCCAGCATTTT; j_gene: TRBJ1-5; len: 15; v_gene: TRBV5-1; abundance: -; d_gene: TRBD1
CDR3aa: CASSFGARWAFF; CDR3nt: TGTGCCAGCAGTTTCGGGGCCCGATGGGCTTTCTTT; j_gene: TRBJ1-1; len: 12; v_gene: TRBV6-1; abundance: -; d_gene: -
CDR3aa: CASSLGGGLPPTGELFF; CDR3nt: TGTGCCAGCAGCTTGGGCGGGGGACTACCACCAACCGGGGAGCTGTTTTTT; j_gene: TRBJ2-2; len: 17; v_gene: TRBV5-4; abundance: -; d_gene: TRBD2
CDR3aa: CATSRDLGPNQPQHF; CDR3nt: TGTGCCACCAGCAGAGATCTGGGTCCGAACCAGCCCCAGCATTTT; j_gene: TRBJ1-5; len: 15; v_gene: TRBV15; abundance: once; d_gene: -
CDR3aa: CASSRPGDQGYTF; CDR3nt: TGCGCCAGCAGCAGACCGGGCGACCAAGGCTACACCTTC; j_gene: TRBJ1-2; len: 13; v_gene: TRBV5-1; abundance: -; d_gene: -
CDR3aa: CASQNMGSIGELFF; CDR3nt: TGTGCCAGCCAAAATATGGGGAGTATCGGGGAGCTGTTTTTT; j_gene: TRBJ2-2; len: 14; v_gene: TRBV2; abundance: -; d_gene: -
CDR3aa: CASSPDQGGGYTF; CDR3nt: TGTGCCAGCAGCCCAGACCAGGGGGGAGGCTACACCTTC; j_gene: TRBJ1-2; len: 13; v_gene: TRBV7-3; abundance: -; d_gene: TRBD1
CDR3aa: CASSSLNQPQHF; CDR3nt: TGTGCCAGCAGTTCACTCAATCAGCCCCAGCATTTT; j_gene: TRBJ1-5; len: 12; v_gene: TRBV6-6; abundance: -; d_gene: -
CDR3aa: CASSQEGKGTRSSYNEQFF; CDR3nt: TGTGCCAGCAGCCAAGAAGGCAAGGGAACTAGGAGCTCCTACAATGAGCAGTTCTTC; j_gene: TRBJ2-1; len: 19; v_gene: TRBV4-2; abundance: -; d_gene: -
CDR3aa: CASSFTAGADTQYF; CDR3nt: TGTGCCAGCAGCTTCACGGCAGGGGCAGATACGCAGTATTTT; j_gene: TRBJ2-3; len: 14; v_gene: TRBV11-3; abundance: -; d_gene: -
CDR3aa: CASSVHFTGELFF; CDR3nt: TGTGCCAGCAGCGTGCACTTCACCGGGGAGCTGTTTTTT; j_gene: TRBJ2-2; len: 13; v_gene: TRBV9; abundance: -; d_gene: -
CDR3aa: CAWSAGSGNTIYF; CDR3nt: TGTGCCTGGAGTGCAGGGTCTGGAAACACCATATATTTT; j_gene: TRBJ1-3; len: 13; v_gene: TRBV30; abundance: -; d_gene: -
CDR3aa: CASSIDPDRVNTEAFF; CDR3nt: TGTGCCAGTAGTATAGACCCCGATAGGGTGAACACTGAAGCTTTCTTT; j_gene: TRBJ1-1; len: 16; v_gene: TRBV19; abundance: once; d_gene: -
CDR3aa: CSAQDREAFF; CDR3nt: TGCAGTGCCCAGGACAGAGAAGCTTTCTTT; j_gene: TRBJ1-1; len: 10; v_gene: TRBV20-1; abundance: -; d_gene: -
CDR3aa: CASSLVLGELFF; CDR3nt: TGTGCCAGCAGCCTAGTCCTCGGGGAGCTGTTTTTT; j_gene: TRBJ2-2; len: 12; v_gene: TRBV28; abundance: -; d_gene: -
CDR3aa: CASSPGQANTGELFF; CDR3nt: TGTGCCAGCAGCCCCGGACAAGCGAACACCGGGGAGCTGTTTTTT; j_gene: TRBJ2-2; len: 15; v_gene: TRBV28; abundance: -; d_gene: -
CDR3aa: CASSLAPRDNTGELFF; CDR3nt: TGTGCCAGCAGCTTGGCTCCTAGAGATAACACCGGGGAGCTGTTTTTT; j_gene: TRBJ2-2; len: 16; v_gene: TRBV5-4; abundance: -; d_gene: -
CDR3aa: CATSRGGGSSGNEQFF; CDR3nt: TGTGCCACCAGCAGAGGGGGAGGGAGTAGCGGAAATGAGCAGTTCTTC; j_gene: TRBJ2-1; len: 16; v_gene: TRBV15; abundance: -; d_gene: TRBD2
CDR3aa: CASSSPRDILNYGYTF; CDR3nt: TGTGCCAGCAGTTCCCCCCGGGATATCCTTAACTATGGCTACACCTTC; j_gene: TRBJ1-2; len: 16; v_gene: TRBV28; abundance: once; d_gene: -
CDR3aa: CASSLEAQRSGNTIYF; CDR3nt: TGCGCCAGCAGCTTGGAAGCACAGCGCTCTGGAAACACCATATATTTT; j_gene: TRBJ1-3; len: 16; v_gene: TRBV5-1; abundance: -; d_gene: -
CDR3aa: CASSLMRGNTGELFF; CDR3nt: TGTGCCAGCAGCTTAATGAGAGGGAACACCGGGGAGCTGTTTTTT; j_gene: TRBJ2-2; len: 15; v_gene: TRBV7-3; abundance: -; d_gene: -
CDR3aa: CASSTTPASSTGELFF; CDR3nt: TGTGCCAGCAGCACAACCCCGGCGAGCTCAACCGGGGAGCTGTTTTTT; j_gene: TRBJ2-2; len: 16; v_gene: TRBV7-6; abundance: once; d_gene: -
CDR3aa: CASSLQGFPYEQYF; CDR3nt: TGCGCCAGCAGCTTACAGGGGTTCCCCTACGAGCAGTACTTC; j_gene: TRBJ2-7; len: 14; v_gene: TRBV5-1; abundance: -; d_gene: TRBD1
CDR3aa: CASSPSGTPISTDTQYF; CDR3nt: TGCGCCAGCAGCCCGAGCGGGACACCCATATCCACAGATACGCAGTATTTT; j_gene: TRBJ2-3; len: 17; v_gene: TRBV5-1; abundance: -; d_gene: -
CDR3aa: CASSEWLAFTYEQYF; CDR3nt: TGCGCCAGCAGTGAGTGGCTAGCGTTTACCTACGAGCAGTACTTC; j_gene: TRBJ2-7; len: 15; v_gene: TRBV10-2; abundance: -; d_gene: -